This TCR beta chain was profiled in a study of vaccination and CD4 T cells after COVID-19. As for the study in general: In the control cultures, a CEFX pool, an HIV-1 Nef pool, or no peptide was supplied.

The V gene lost 10 bases and the J gene lost 1 base, with 22 bases spanning the gap. This CDR3 contains 16 residues. CDR1 is LNHDA, CDR2 SQIVND, per germline (reference sequence). Regarding time point: late sampling 161 to 241 days after vaccination in a few convalescent patients. Indicated treatment: roughly 11-day PBMC culture with coronavirus spike peptide pools or control peptides (ViraFEST assay). For ViraFEST, peptide pools expanded antigen-specific T cells, after which the TCRs were sequenced. This clonotype was counted between two and nine times. No antigen is known for it. Cultured CD4+ T cells had their DNA profiled by the Oncomine TCR Beta short-read assay. One entry per CDR3 protein, called by TCRdb with MiXCR from the PCR reads. Among roughly 20,000 distinct CDR3 sequences, around 42% were seen once, and the ten largest hold roughly 9.6%.

The sample in question was CD4+ T cells from blood, cultured in vitro, obtained about 7 months after SARS-CoV-2 vaccination. The TCR sequence derives from a human donor who had recovered from COVID-19. The chain joins TRBV19 to TRBJ2-5; TRBD1 is a possible D gene (6 bases). In nucleotides, the CDR3 is TGTGCCACCGCCCGGCTACAGGGTAATGCCCAAGAGACCCAGTACTTC. Protein sequence: CATARLQGNAQETQYF. The full variable domain, completed using reference TRBV19 and TRBJ2-5, is DGGITQSPKYLFRKEGQNVTLSCEQNLNHDAMYWYRQDPGQGLRLIYYSQIVNDFQKGDIAEGYSVSREKKESFPLTVTSAQKNPTAFYLCATARLQGNAQETQYFGPGTRLLVL.